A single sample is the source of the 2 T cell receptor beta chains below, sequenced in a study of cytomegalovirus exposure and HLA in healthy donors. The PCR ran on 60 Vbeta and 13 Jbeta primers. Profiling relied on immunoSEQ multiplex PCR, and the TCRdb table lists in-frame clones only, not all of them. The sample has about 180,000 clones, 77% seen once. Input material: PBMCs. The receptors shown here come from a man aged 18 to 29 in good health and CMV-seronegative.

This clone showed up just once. CDR3 DNA sequence: TGTGCCAGCAGCTTAGTGGCGAATCTAGACACCATATATTTT. It encodes CASSLVANLDTIYF. The chain links TRBV11-2 to TRBJ1-3; no clear D. Per the germline V gene, CDR1 is SGHAT and CDR2 is FQNNGV. Trimming took 1 base from V and 8 from J, leaving 12 bases between them. The CDR3 is 14 residues long.

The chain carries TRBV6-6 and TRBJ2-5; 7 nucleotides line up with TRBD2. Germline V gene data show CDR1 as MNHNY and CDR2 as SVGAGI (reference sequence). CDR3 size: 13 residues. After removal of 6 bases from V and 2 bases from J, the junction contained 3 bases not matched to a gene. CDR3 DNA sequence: TGTGCCAGCAGAGCTAGCGGTCAAGAGACCCAGTACTTC. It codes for CASRASGQETQYF.